This is a list of T cell receptor beta chains from one sample in a study of CD8+CD57+ T cells in acquired aplastic anemia. TCRdb re-called the reads with MiXCR, one entry per CDR3 protein. The profile shows some 44,000 distinct CDR3 sequences, around 63% of them singletons. The sequencing input was sorted CD4+, CD8+, or CD8+CD57+ T cells (not recorded which) from PBMCs. The receptors here all came from a human donor in good health, serving as a control. CDR3s include the opening cysteine and the closing phenylalanine or tryptophan. Each record gives: clone size, D gene, V gene, J gene, CDR3 DNA, CDR3 protein. A D gene is named only where the DNA matches it firmly. Clone size appears in some rows only: once, few, many, or a class for an expanded clone.

clone_size: .; d_call: .; v_call: TRBV14; j_call: TRBJ1-2; cdr3_nt: TGTGCCAGCAGCCAAGATGGCATGGAGTTGGGCTACACCTTC; cdr3_aa: CASSQDGMELGYTF
clone_size: .; d_call: .; v_call: TRBV19; j_call: TRBJ2-3; cdr3_nt: TGTGCCAGTAGTATATCTACAGATACGCAGTATTTT; cdr3_aa: CASSISTDTQYF
clone_size: few; d_call: TRBD2; v_call: TRBV15; j_call: TRBJ2-7; cdr3_nt: TGTGCCACCAGCAGAGCCCGAGCGGGGGGCCGACCCTACGAGCAGTACTTC; cdr3_aa: CATSRARAGGRPYEQYF
clone_size: .; d_call: .; v_call: TRBV7-9; j_call: TRBJ2-7; cdr3_nt: TGTGCCAGCAGCTTAGTTGCCAGCTATACCTACGAGCAGTACTTC; cdr3_aa: CASSLVASYTYEQYF
clone_size: .; d_call: TRBD1; v_call: TRBV7-3; j_call: TRBJ1-2; cdr3_nt: TGTGCCAGCAGCTTTTCTACGGGGACAGGGTCTGGCTACACCTTC; cdr3_aa: CASSFSTGTGSGYTF
clone_size: .; d_call: .; v_call: TRBV11-2; j_call: TRBJ1-6; cdr3_nt: TGTGCCAGCAGCTTAGACAGGGGTAATTCACCCCTCCACTTT; cdr3_aa: CASSLDRGNSPLHF
clone_size: .; d_call: TRBD2; v_call: TRBV29-1; j_call: TRBJ2-1; cdr3_nt: TGCAGCGCAGGGACTAGCGGGGTCACTGAGCAGTTCTTC; cdr3_aa: CSAGTSGVTEQFF
clone_size: few; d_call: TRBD2; v_call: TRBV7-2; j_call: TRBJ2-3; cdr3_nt: TGTGCCAGCAGCTTAGGGGAGGGTACGCAGTATTTT; cdr3_aa: CASSLGEGTQYF
clone_size: .; d_call: .; v_call: TRBV24-1; j_call: TRBJ2-1; cdr3_nt: TGTGCCACCAGTGACCCAAGCTCCCAGGCCAATGAGCAGTTCTTC; cdr3_aa: CATSDPSSQANEQFF
clone_size: few; d_call: .; v_call: TRBV7-2; j_call: TRBJ1-6; cdr3_nt: TGTGCCAGCAGCCCCGAGTGGGGACGGGGGGAGGCACCCCTCCACTTT; cdr3_aa: CASSPEWGRGEAPLHF
clone_size: .; d_call: .; v_call: TRBV20-1; j_call: TRBJ1-6; cdr3_nt: TGCAGTGTCGGCAGAGTTAATTCACCCCTCCACTTT; cdr3_aa: CSVGRVNSPLHF
clone_size: .; d_call: .; v_call: TRBV19; j_call: TRBJ1-2; cdr3_nt: TGTGCCAGTAGTATGTACAGGGTAGACTATGGCTACACCTTC; cdr3_aa: CASSMYRVDYGYTF
clone_size: .; d_call: TRBD1; v_call: TRBV4-3; j_call: TRBJ2-7; cdr3_nt: TGCGCCAGCAGCCAAAAGACAGGGGAAGGGTACGAGCAGTACTTC; cdr3_aa: CASSQKTGEGYEQYF
clone_size: .; d_call: .; v_call: TRBV5-1; j_call: TRBJ1-1; cdr3_nt: TGCGCCAGCAGCTTGGTTTTGGGGCCAGACACTGAAGCTTTCTTT; cdr3_aa: CASSLVLGPDTEAFF
clone_size: many; d_call: .; v_call: TRBV4-3; j_call: TRBJ1-1; cdr3_nt: TGCGCCAGCAGCCAAGATTCTACAGGAAATACTGAAGCTTTCTTT; cdr3_aa: CASSQDSTGNTEAFF
clone_size: .; d_call: .; v_call: TRBV29-1; j_call: TRBJ2-2; cdr3_nt: TGCAGCGTTGCGGTCCGGAACACCGGGGAGCTGTTTTTT; cdr3_aa: CSVAVRNTGELFF
clone_size: .; d_call: .; v_call: TRBV25-1; j_call: TRBJ2-7; cdr3_nt: TGTGCCAGCAGTGACCCCCCTACCCCCTCCTACGAGCAGTACTTC; cdr3_aa: CASSDPPTPSYEQYF
clone_size: .; d_call: TRBD1; v_call: TRBV10-2; j_call: TRBJ2-7; cdr3_nt: TGCGCCAGCAACGCCGGGACAGGGTCCTACGAGCAGTACTTC; cdr3_aa: CASNAGTGSYEQYF
clone_size: few; d_call: .; v_call: TRBV12-3/TRBV12-4; j_call: TRBJ1-2; cdr3_nt: TGTGCCAGCAGTTTCCCTCCCACCAAGGGTGCCAACACCTTC; cdr3_aa: CASSFPPTKGANTF
clone_size: .; d_call: .; v_call: TRBV24-1; j_call: TRBJ2-1; cdr3_nt: TGTGCCACCAGTGTGGGTTCCTACAATGAGCAGTTCTTC; cdr3_aa: CATSVGSYNEQFF
clone_size: .; d_call: .; v_call: TRBV15; j_call: TRBJ1-2; cdr3_nt: TGTGCCACCAGCAGATCCCTAGGGGGGAACGGCTACACCTTC; cdr3_aa: CATSRSLGGNGYTF
clone_size: .; d_call: .; v_call: TRBV19; j_call: TRBJ2-3; cdr3_nt: TGTGCCAGTAGCCCAGTTGTCACAGATACGCAGTATTTT; cdr3_aa: CASSPVVTDTQYF
clone_size: .; d_call: .; v_call: TRBV25-1; j_call: TRBJ2-5; cdr3_nt: TGTGCCAGCAGTGAATATGGGTCCGCCTCTAGCCCGGGGCGGCAAGAGACCCAGTACTTC; cdr3_aa: CASSEYGSASSPGRQETQYF
clone_size: few; d_call: TRBD1; v_call: TRBV29-1; j_call: TRBJ1-1; cdr3_nt: TGCAGCGTCGTACAGGGGGATGGAGCTTTCTTT; cdr3_aa: CSVVQGDGAFF
clone_size: once; d_call: .; v_call: TRBV7-3; j_call: TRBJ2-7; cdr3_nt: TGTGCCAGCAGCTACGACAGGCAAAGCTACGAGCAGTACTTC; cdr3_aa: CASSYDRQSYEQYF